Below are 25 T cell receptor beta chains sequenced from a single sample in a study of CD4 T cells in relation to SARS-CoV-2 and coronaviruses. Their antigen targets remain unknown. Only in-frame clones appear in the TCRdb table, and some are missing; sequencing was by immunoSEQ multiplex PCR. The sample carries some 16,000 clones, around 80% recorded once. Unexposed donor CD4+ T cells date from 2011-2018, before the COVID-19 pandemic. After nine to ten days of culture, CD4+ T cells were isolated. Sequenced material: CD4+ T cells from PBMCs, cultured in vitro. The receptors stem from a human donor in good health.

The chain combines TRBV6-6 with TRBJ2-5; the D is unclear. Germline CDR1 is MNHNY and CDR2 is SVGAGI (reference sequence). This CDR3 spans 14 amino acids. V lost 3 bases to trimming and J lost 1 base, with 9 bases between them. The CDR3 DNA is TGTGCCAGCAGTTATTCCAGTCCCCAAGAGACCCAGTACTTC. This translates into CASSYSSPQETQYF.

The chain combines TRBV7-2 with TRBJ2-5, with 11 positions matching TRBD2. From germline, CDR1 is SGHTA and CDR2 FQGNSA. The CDR3 loop spans 17 amino acids. The J segment lost 5 bases and the V segment lost 1 base, leaving 9 bases of the junction unmatched. The CDR3 region is CASSLGGSGGAFETQYF. The DNA of the CDR3 is TGTGCCAGCAGCTTAGGGGGTAGCGGGGGGGCCTTTGAGACCCAGTACTTC.

The chain carries TRBV29-1 and TRBJ1-1; 7 nucleotides line up with TRBD1. Germline V gene data show CDR1 as SQVTM and CDR2 as ANQGSEA. V lost 7 bases and J lost 6; bases outside the gene matches: 11. This CDR3 is built from 13 residues. The CDR3 loop is CSASGTVVPEAFF. The DNA of the CDR3 is TGCAGCGCCTCCGGGACAGTCGTTCCTGAAGCTTTCTTT.

This chain uses TRBV5-1 with TRBJ1-1, with 8 bases that match TRBD1. The germline V gene encodes CDR1 SGHRS and CDR2 YFSETQ. The CDR3 has 14 residues. V trimming: 4 bases; J trimming: 0 bases; junction bases outside the gene matches: 2. The CDR3 here is CASSMTGVNTEAFF. The CDR3 DNA reads TGCGCCAGCAGCATGACAGGGGTGAACACTGAAGCTTTCTTT.

This clone appeared a single time. This chain uses TRBV2 with TRBJ1-3; D perhaps matches TRBD1 (5 bases). Between the trimmed V and J ends, which lost 7 bases and 1 base, there was a span of 8 bases. The CDR3 is 13 amino acids. Per germline, CDR1 SNHLY and CDR2 FYNNEI. As DNA, the CDR3 is TGTGCCAGCACAGGGATTTCTGGAAACACCATATATTTT. Translated, it gives CASTGISGNTIYF.

The sample holds one count of this clone. This sequence joins TRBV18 and TRBJ2-6; D gene ambiguous. CDR3 size: 15 residues. Trimming removed 0 bases from V and 0 bases from J, with 3 bases in between. CDR1 and CDR2 (germline): KGHSH, LQKENI. The CDR3 bases are TGTGCCAGCTCACCACCCAGCTCTGGGGCCAACGTCCTGACTTTC. This codes for CASSPPSSGANVLTF. Combining the CDR3 with reference TRBV18 and TRBJ2-6 gives the whole variable domain NAGVMQNPRHLVRRRGQEARLRCSPMKGHSHVYWYRQLPEEGLKFMVYLQKENIIDESGMPKERFSAEFPKEGPSILRIQQVVRGDSAAYFCASSPPSSGANVLTFGAGSRLTVL.

The gene calls are TRBV4-3 and TRBJ2-3; D is perhaps TRBD2 (5 bases). Germline CDR1 and CDR2: LGHNA and YSLEER. CDR3 length equals 13 residues. The ends were cut back, 4 bases at V and 5 bases at J, with 10 bases in the middle. The CDR3 nucleotides are TGCGCCAGCAGCCCTCGAGGGAGAGATACGCAGTATTTT. It encodes CASSPRGRDTQYF.

The gene calls are TRBV2 and TRBJ2-3; D call uncertain. The CDR3 is made up of 13 amino acids. V lost 4 bases and J lost 3, with 8 bases in between. Germline loops: CDR1 SNHLY, CDR2 FYNNEI. The CDR3 region is CASSGMTTDTQYF. As DNA, the CDR3 is TGTGCCAGCAGTGGGATGACAACAGATACGCAGTATTTT.

The chain employs TRBV27 and TRBJ2-5; D remains ambiguous. Trimming pared 4 bases from V and 1 base from J, leaving 10 bases between. The length of the CDR3 is 14 residues. CDR1 and CDR2 (germline): MNHEY, SMNVEV (reference sequence). The CDR3 loop reads CASSSAAAQETQYF. The CDR3 region has the DNA TGTGCCAGCAGTTCTGCCGCGGCCCAAGAGACCCAGTACTTC.

This clone showed up just a few times. This sequence joins TRBV7-9 and TRBJ2-7, with D perhaps assigned TRBD1 or TRBD2 (5 bases each). Per germline, CDR1 SEHNR and CDR2 FQNEAQ (reference sequence). Trimming removed 6 bases from V and 4 bases from J, with 13 bases in between. The length of the CDR3 is 13 residues. This CDR3 reads CASRQGRTYEQYF. The CDR3 bases are TGTGCCAGCAGGCAGGGACGGACGTACGAGCAGTACTTC. Together with reference TRBV7-9 and TRBJ2-7, the CDR3 gives the full variable domain: DTGVSQNPRHKITKRGQNVTFRCDPISEHNRLYWYRQTLGQGPEFLTYFQNEAQLEKSRLLSDRFSAERPKGSFSTLEIQRTEQGDSAMYLCASRQGRTYEQYFGPGTRLTVT.

This rearrangement joins TRBV6-4 to TRBJ1-2, with D possibly matching TRBD1 (5 bases). The CDR3 extends over 15 amino acids. V was cut by 5 bases and J by 4 bases, with 17 bases left in between. Germline V lookup: CDR1 MRHNA, CDR2 SNTAGT. The CDR3: CASSLNGGTPYGYTF. The CDR3 bases are TGTGCCAGCAGTCTTAACGGGGGGACTCCCTATGGCTACACCTTC.

The rearrangement links TRBV13 to TRBJ2-3, with D possibly being TRBD2 (6 bases). CDR1 is PRHDT and CDR2 is FYEKMQ in the germline V gene (reference sequence). The V end lost 0 bases, the J end lost 3 bases, and 13 bases lay between the germline ends. The CDR3 has 16 residues. The CDR3 sequence: CASSLGWGGLTDTQYF. The CDR3 DNA reads as TGTGCCAGCAGCTTAGGGTGGGGAGGACTGACAGATACGCAGTATTTT.

The rearrangement joins TRBV10-3 to TRBJ2-7; D not certain. Germline CDR1 ENHRY, CDR2 SYGVKD. The CDR3 loop spans 12 amino acids. Trimming took 10 bases from V and 4 from J, leaving 14 bases between them. The CDR3 nucleotides read TGTGCCACACCTCCCCGGGCGTACGAGCAGTACTTC. Encoded protein: CATPPRAYEQYF.

The V call is TRBV7-2, the J call TRBJ1-3, with a tentative D call TRBD1 (5 bases). Germline CDR1 SGHTA, CDR2 FQGNSA. Between the trimmed V and J ends, which lost 1 base and 4 bases, there was a span of 20 bases. There are 18 residues in the CDR3. The CDR3 region is CASSLGGAGGNLGNTIYF. The CDR3 nucleotides are TGTGCCAGCAGCTTAGGAGGGGCAGGAGGAAATCTAGGAAACACCATATATTTT.

This clone was recorded a few times. This rearrangement joins TRBV9 to TRBJ1-3; D remains ambiguous. The CDR3 is 14 amino acids. Germline loops: CDR1 SGDLS, CDR2 YYNGEE. Trimming cost V 0 bases and J 7 bases, with 11 bases left between them. The CDR3 here is CASSVAVAGNTIYF. The CDR3 DNA is TGTGCCAGCAGCGTAGCTGTGGCGGGTAACACCATATATTTT. The full variable domain, with the rest looked up from reference TRBV9 and TRBJ1-3, is DSGVTQTPKHLITATGQRVTLRCSPRSGDLSVYWYQQSLDQGLQFLIQYYNGEERAKGNILERFSAQQFPDLHSELNLSSLELGDSALYFCASSVAVAGNTIYFGEGSWLTVV.

The rearrangement links TRBV10-3 to TRBJ1-4; 10 bases line up with TRBD1. Per germline, CDR1 ENHRY and CDR2 SYGVKD. V was clipped by 6 bases and J by 2 bases; unmatched bases: 0. The CDR3 covers 14 residues. The CDR3 region is CAIRGQGTNEKLFF. The CDR3 bases are TGTGCCATCAGGGGACAGGGGACTAATGAAAAACTGTTTTTT.

V usage is TRBV30 and J usage is TRBJ2-2; no clear D gene. Trimming shortened V by 2 bases and J by 4 bases, and 5 bases separated the two germline ends. This CDR3 is 12 amino acids long. Germline V gene lookup returns CDR1 GTSNPN and CDR2 SVGIG (reference sequence). The CDR3: CAWSTRTGELFF. The CDR3, as DNA: TGTGCCTGGAGTACGCGCACCGGGGAGCTGTTTTTT.

The genes are TRBV12-3 or TRBV12-4 and TRBJ2-3; the D gene is possibly TRBD2 (5 bases). V dropped 5 bases and J dropped 6 bases, with 12 bases sitting between them. The CDR3 has 13 residues. CDR3 sequence: CASSGLGRDTQYF. The CDR3 bases are TGTGCCAGCAGTGGACTTGGGCGGGATACGCAGTATTTT.

The chain uses TRBV5-1 and TRBJ2-2; no clear D gene. Deletions cut 0 bases from V and 7 bases from J, with 13 bases between. This CDR3 has 15 amino acids. CDR1 is SGHRS, CDR2 YFSETQ, per germline. CDR3 sequence: CASSLGHLRDGELFF. The CDR3 DNA reads TGCGCCAGCAGCTTGGGACATCTAAGGGACGGGGAGCTGTTTTTT. The full variable domain, with the rest looked up from reference TRBV5-1 and TRBJ2-2, is KAGVTQTPRYLIKTRGQQVTLSCSPISGHRSVSWYQQTPGQGLQFLFEYFSETQRNKGNFPGRFSGRQFSNSRSEMNVSTLELGDSALYLCASSLGHLRDGELFFGEGSRLTVL.

CDR3 residues: CASSLGASRQETQYF. The CDR3 nucleotides read TGTGCCAGCAGCTTAGGGGCTAGCAGACAAGAGACCCAGTACTTC. The chain links TRBV7-6 to TRBJ2-5; the D gene is possibly TRBD2 (5 bases). The germline V and J ends were trimmed by 1 base and 2 bases, with 11 bases remaining between them. Per germline, CDR1 SGHVS and CDR2 FNYEAQ. The CDR3 covers 15 residues.

V usage is TRBV6-2 or TRBV6-3 and J usage is TRBJ2-1, with 8 bases aligning to TRBD2. CDR1 MNHEY and CDR2 SVGEGT come from the germline V gene. J was trimmed by 9 bases and V by 2 bases; bases with no gene match: 12. This CDR3 is 16 amino acids long. Written as DNA, the CDR3 is TGTGCCAGCAGTTACGAGTCGGGGGGGCCGTGGCTTGAGCAGTTCTTC. Amino acids: CASSYESGGPWLEQFF.

The genes are TRBV2 and TRBJ2-3; no clear D gene. V was clipped by 3 bases and J by 0 bases, with 10 bases between them. CDR3 length: 15 amino acids. Germline CDR1 and CDR2: SNHLY and FYNNEI. The DNA of the CDR3 is TGTGCCAGCAGTGAGAGAACCCCTAGCACAGATACGCAGTATTTT. Translated, it gives CASSERTPSTDTQYF.

The table lists this clone with a count of one. The chain couples TRBV7-2 to TRBJ2-3, with 7 bases that match TRBD2. The junction had 5 bases not matched to a gene; V was cut back by 0 bases and J by 2 bases. Germline CDR1 and CDR2: SGHTA and FQGNSA. CDR3 size: 16 residues. CDR3 DNA: TGTGCCAGCAGCTTAGCGGGGGGGACTACCACAGATACGCAGTATTTT. This sequence encodes CASSLAGGTTTDTQYF.

The chain carries TRBV19 and TRBJ1-2; 9 bases are shared with TRBD1. V was clipped by 5 bases and J by 4 bases; unmatched bases: 14. Germline CDR1 is LNHDA and CDR2 is SQIVND (reference sequence). The CDR3 consists of 17 residues. As DNA, the CDR3 is TGTGCCAGTAGTCTACGTCCCGGGACAGGGAACACCTATGGCTACACCTTC. Protein product: CASSLRPGTGNTYGYTF.

CDR3 sequence: CASSPPRGTGEITDTQYF. The CDR3 nucleotides are TGTGCCAGCAGTCCACCCCGGGGGACAGGGGAGATCACAGATACGCAGTATTTT. The chain links TRBV6-2 or TRBV6-3 to TRBJ2-3; 10 bases agree with TRBD1. The CDR3 has 18 residues. V was pared by 5 bases and J by 2 bases, with 13 bases of the junction left unmatched. Germline CDR1 MNHEY, CDR2 SVGEGT.